Listed here is a single T cell receptor beta chain. As yet, its antigen is unknown. These data belong to a study of tumor-infiltrating lymphocytes in primary liver carcinoma. Looking at the study overall: In every tissue type, samples returned a similar yield of roughly 3.5 to 8 million productive TCRbeta reads. Study-wide results and caveats: Tumor-blood pairs (like tumor-adjacent pairs) overlapped less than tumor region pairs did.

This CDR3 is 15 amino acids long. Trimming cost V 6 bases and J 2 bases, with 11 bases left between them. Looked up from germline, CDR1 is LGHNA and CDR2 is YNFKEQ. With about 470 ng total RNA as template and a constant-region primer, TCR beta cDNA was made. What produced the TCR beta libraries was three nested multiplex PCR rounds using slightly modified ARM-PCR. Rounds one and two of PCR, each of 10 cycles, were primed with TRBV1-TRBV30 forward primers and a C-beta reverse primer. A single record per CDR3 protein comes from TCRdb applying MiXCR to the multiplex PCR reads. The sample has roughly 200,000 distinct CDR3 sequences, approximately 80% seen once. Co-extraction yielded RNA and DNA from about 20-30 mg of unsorted bulk tissue. Over 85% of the cells were viable tumor cells in every tumor sample.

V usage is TRBV4-2 and J usage is TRBJ2-6; D is possibly TRBD1 or TRBD2 (5 bases each). This receptor was identified in a man aged 35 to 55 with primary liver carcinoma and hepatitis B virus infection. The sample consisted of tumor tissue from primary liver carcinoma. The CDR3 DNA is TGTGCCAGCAGACACGGGACGACTGGGGCCAACGTCCTGACTTTC. This encodes CASRHGTTGANVLTF.